The 4 T cell receptor beta chains below all came from one sample that was sequenced in a study of cytotoxic CD8 clonotypes in ibrutinib-treated CLL. Some clones are missing from TCRdb's copy, which holds only in-frame ones; the method was immunoSEQ multiplex PCR. The data hold approximately 80,000 clones, with approximately 86% observed a single time. The material sequenced was PBMCs, taken before ibrutinib treatment. These receptors originate from a human donor with chronic lymphocytic leukemia.

This clone came up once. This chain uses TRBV5-4 with TRBJ1-1, with 7 bases fitting TRBD1. This CDR3 has 13 residues. Germline V gives CDR1 SGHNT, CDR2 YYREEE (reference sequence). V gave up 5 bases and J gave up 7 bases; unmatched junction bases: 8. Written as DNA, the CDR3 is TGTGCCAGCAGTCTTTCAACAGGGGATGAAGCTTTCTTT. The encoded protein is CASSLSTGDEAFF.

The J gene is TRBJ2-5, the V gene TRBV9, with TRBD2 matching 14 bases. Germline V gene data show CDR1 as SGDLS and CDR2 as YYNGEE. This CDR3 comprises 17 residues. The junction had 2 bases not matched to a gene; V was cut back by 0 bases and J by 1 base. This CDR3 reads CASSVGTSGGFQETQYF. In nucleotides, the CDR3 is TGTGCCAGCAGCGTAGGGACTAGCGGGGGGTTCCAAGAGACCCAGTACTTC.

This rearrangement joins TRBV5-1 to TRBJ1-1, with D maybe TRBD1 (5 bases). Germline CDR1 is SGHRS and CDR2 is YFSETQ. The CDR3 totals 17 residues. V lost 1 base, J lost 3 bases, and 19 bases lay in between. This chain's CDR3 is CASSLMAGRNMDTEAFF. For the CDR3, the DNA is TGCGCCAGCAGCTTGATGGCAGGGCGTAATATGGACACTGAAGCTTTCTTT.

V and J are TRBV6-5 and TRBJ2-7; 7 nucleotides line up with TRBD1. V lost 0 bases to trimming and J lost 2 bases; unmatched junction nucleotides: 1. Germline CDR1 is MNHEY and CDR2 is SVGAGI. The CDR3 runs to 14 residues. The CDR3 is CASSYSQGAYEQYF. The CDR3 bases are TGTGCCAGCAGTTACTCCCAGGGGGCCTACGAGCAGTACTTC.